The 3 T cell receptor beta chains listed next were all sequenced from one sample in a study of regulatory T cells in long-lasting Graves disease (dated by TCRdb to the early 2020s). The method was multiplex PCR. TCRdb lists the instrument as Illumina HiSeq 4000. TCR beta libraries were built with iRepertoire HTBI primers and Arm-PCR amplification of CDR3 regions. Using fastp at Q25 and MiXCR, TCRdb reprocessed the public reads and kept productive beta chains. Every entry covers one CDR3 protein and lists the most common genes and DNA from its rows. The sample contains about 420,000 distinct CDR3 sequences, less than 20% of them found a single time. The ten largest clones take up about 23% of the sample. In light of the paper, this sample's time point label describes: newly diagnosed GD, antithyroid drugs for less than 3 months. RNA was extracted from PBMCs in TRIzol for both TCR sequencing and RNA sequencing.

Another study also made use of these data, one on T cells in Graves' hyperthyroidism and ophthalmopathy.

Material: peripheral blood mononuclear cells (PBMCs), obtained at new diagnosis, from a patient treated with antithyroid drugs. The receptors derive from a woman aged 18-35 years with Graves disease. Donor details come from another sample of the same person, matched by shared clones.

This clonotype occurred many times. The chain is built from TRBV6-1 and TRBJ1-5, with no clear D. The germline V and J ends were trimmed by 6 bases and 9 bases, with 18 bases remaining between them. Germline CDR1 and CDR2: MNHNS and SASEGT. This CDR3 has 14 amino acids. The DNA of the CDR3 is TGTGCCAGCAGCCTTAAGGAGGGCTTGGTGCCCCAGCATTTT. This translates into CASSLKEGLVPQHF.

There are a few counts of this clonotype. V usage is TRBV12-3 or TRBV12-4 and J usage is TRBJ1-5; D is unresolved. CDR3 length: 14 residues. V shed 4 bases and J shed 15 bases, with 22 bases lying between them. CDR3 residues: CASSSLAGFESRHF. CDR3 sequence (DNA): TGTGCCAGCAGTTCACTGGCTGGGTTCGAATCAAGGCATTTT.

This sequence joins TRBV6-1 and TRBJ1-1; D is unresolved. V was clipped by 1 base and J by 1 base, with 7 bases between them. In germline, CDR1 is MNHNS, CDR2 SASEGT. This CDR3 comprises 14 residues. The CDR3 coding sequence is TGTGCCAGCAGTGAAGGTATTTGGAACACTGAAGCTTTCTTT. Encoded protein: CASSEGIWNTEAFF.